Listed below are T cell receptor beta chains from one sample, sequenced in a study of blood T cell repertoires in COVID-19. Generated by immunoSEQ multiplex PCR, the TCRdb table keeps only in-frame clones and is missing some. The repertoire holds about 270,000 clones, with roughly 91% as singletons. What was sequenced was PBMCs or T cells enriched from blood (not recorded which). The receptors were sampled from a woman aged 60-75 years in a cohort exposed to, infected with or recovered from COVID-19 (not recorded which). The CDR3 runs from the conserved cysteine through the conserved F or W. The D gene is left open where the match is weak. Rows may omit the clone size; those that give it use once, few, many or a size class.

>NA|TRBV10-2|TRBD1|TRBJ2-7
CASGQGSEQYF
TGCGCCAGCGGACAGGGAAGCGAGCAGTACTTC
>NA|TRBV28|TRBD2|TRBJ2-7
CASGTSGRPPYEQYF
TGTGCCAGCGGAACTAGCGGGAGGCCCCCCTACGAGCAGTACTTC
>NA|TRBV7-3|NA|TRBJ2-1
CASSTLDGNSYNEQFF
TGTGCCAGCAGCACCCTTGACGGGAACTCCTACAATGAGCAGTTCTTC
>NA|TRBV6-5|TRBD1|TRBJ2-1
CATNRGYNEQFF
TGTGCCACGAACAGGGGCTACAATGAGCAGTTCTTC
>NA|TRBV5-1|TRBD2|TRBJ2-3
CASSLSSGRSTDTQYF
TGCGCCAGCAGCCTGTCTAGCGGCAGGAGCACAGATACGCAGTATTTT
>once|TRBV2|NA|TRBJ1-5
CASQGPRSNQPQHF
TGTGCCAGCCAGGGGCCTAGGAGCAATCAGCCCCAGCATTTT
>NA|TRBV7-2|TRBD1|TRBJ2-7
CASSYRQGSSYEQYF
TGTGCCAGCAGCTACCGACAGGGAAGCTCCTACGAGCAGTACTTC
>once|TRBV28|NA|TRBJ2-5
CASSLGGRTQYF
TGTGCCAGCAGTTTAGGAGGGCGGACCCAGTACTTC
>once|TRBV23-1|NA|TRBJ2-3
CASRVSPPQKDTQYF
TGCGCCAGCAGGGTAAGTCCTCCCCAGAAAGATACGCAGTATTTT
>NA|TRBV7-9|NA|TRBJ2-6
CASSPRVPPLGANVLTF
TGTGCCAGCAGCCCGCGGGTCCCGCCGCTTGGGGCCAACGTCCTGACTTTC
>NA|TRBV3-1/TRBV3-2|TRBD2|TRBJ2-1
CASSQDLSGRTYNEQFF
TGTGCCAGCAGCCAAGATCTAAGCGGGAGGACCTACAATGAGCAGTTCTTC
>NA|TRBV6-2/TRBV6-3|TRBD1|TRBJ2-1
CASRRQGANNEQFF
TGTGCCAGCCGCCGACAGGGGGCGAACAATGAGCAGTTCTTC
>NA|TRBV5-4|NA|TRBJ2-7
CASSFWTDEQYF
TGTGCCAGCAGCTTTTGGACAGACGAGCAGTACTTC
>NA|TRBV7-2|TRBD2|TRBJ2-1
CASSLASSGNIQFF
TGTGCCAGCAGCTTAGCGTCCAGCGGGAACATCCAGTTCTTC
>NA|TRBV11-2|TRBD1|TRBJ2-7
CASRTYRDRAYEQYF
TGTGCCAGCAGAACGTACCGGGACAGAGCATACGAGCAGTACTTC
>few|TRBV23-1|TRBD1|TRBJ1-1
CASSQNDRGDEAFF
TGCGCCAGCAGTCAAAATGACAGGGGTGATGAAGCTTTCTTT
>NA|TRBV24-1|NA|TRBJ1-1
CATSATGKNTEAFF
TGTGCCACCAGTGCTACAGGGAAGAACACTGAAGCTTTCTTT
>NA|TRBV5-1|TRBD2|TRBJ2-7
CASSLKAGFGEQYF
TGCGCCAGCAGCTTAAAAGCGGGGTTCGGCGAGCAGTACTTC
>NA|TRBV5-1|TRBD1|TRBJ2-5
CASSLGQGQTQYF
TGCGCCAGCAGCTTAGGACAGGGCCAGACCCAGTACTTC
>few|TRBV5-1|NA|TRBJ2-7
CASSLAYEQYF
TGCGCCAGCAGCTTGGCATACGAGCAGTACTTC
>NA|TRBV28|TRBD2|TRBJ2-5
CASSPGLAGMRETQYF
TGTGCCAGCAGTCCCGGACTAGCGGGAATGAGGGAGACCCAGTACTTC
>NA|TRBV7-7|TRBD2|TRBJ2-1
CASSFGAGRGNEQFF
TGTGCTAGCAGCTTCGGAGCGGGAAGGGGTAATGAGCAGTTCTTC
>NA|TRBV9|NA|TRBJ2-5
CASSVASQETQYF
TGTGCCAGCAGCGTAGCTTCCCAAGAGACCCAGTACTTC